A selection of T cell receptor beta chains follows, all from one sample in a study of T cells of healthy individuals. TCRdb fed the 5' RACE reads into MiXCR, producing one record per CDR3 protein. This sample has approximately 58,000 distinct CDR3 sequences, with 14% to 15% found just once. The receptors come from a human donor in good health. The CDR3 runs from the conserved cysteine through the conserved F or W. D genes are given only for firm matches. Rows give clone size only sometimes, using once, few, many, or a class for an expanded clone.

>TRBJ2-5|.|15|.|TRBV2
TGTGCCAGCAGCGGATCAGGGGATTTGATGGAGACCCAGTACTTC
CASSGSGDLMETQYF
>TRBJ1-2|.|15|.|TRBV11-2
TGTGCCAGCAGCTTAGATAACGTTCCTAACTATGGCTACACCTTC
CASSLDNVPNYGYTF
>TRBJ2-6|.|11|many|TRBV19
TGTGCCTCCAACGAGGCCAACGTCCTGACTTTC
CASNEANVLTF
>TRBJ2-3|.|18|.|TRBV7-2
TGTGCCAGCAGCTTAGACAGGCCATTAACTATAAACACAGATACGCAGTATTTT
CASSLDRPLTINTDTQYF
>TRBJ2-5|TRBD2|13|few|TRBV20-1
TGCAGTGCTCAATCGACTAGCGGCGAGACCCAGTACTTC
CSAQSTSGETQYF
>TRBJ1-5|.|17|many|TRBV24-1
TGTGCCACCAGTGACTACAGCACGGGGGGTAGCAATCAGCCCCAGCATTTT
CATSDYSTGGSNQPQHF
>TRBJ2-5|.|11|.|TRBV7-9
TGTGCCAGCAGAAACTCAGAGACCCAGTACTTC
CASRNSETQYF
>TRBJ2-5|.|12|.|TRBV2
TGTGCCAGCCTCCCCCGGCGGGAGACCCAGTACTTC
CASLPRRETQYF
>TRBJ2-2|TRBD1|16|few|TRBV6-5
TGTGCCAGCAGTAGAAGGGCAGGGGGCATCGCCGGGGAGCTGTTTTTT
CASSRRAGGIAGELFF
>TRBJ1-1|.|15|many|TRBV29-1
TGCAGCGTGTCGCTTCGCCAGGGAGTGAACACTGAAGCTTTCTTT
CSVSLRQGVNTEAFF
>TRBJ1-2|.|12|many|TRBV6-5
TGTGCCAGCAGTACAGGAGCCCGTGGCTACACCTTC
CASSTGARGYTF
>TRBJ2-7|.|19|many|TRBV28
TGTGCCAGCAGTTTATCCCCCACTAGCCTCACTAATTCCCGTCTCGAGCAGTACTTC
CASSLSPTSLTNSRLEQYF
>TRBJ1-4|TRBD1|14|many|TRBV9
TGTGCCAGCAGCCTTGGACAGGGCCCCGAAAAACTGTTTTTT
CASSLGQGPEKLFF
>TRBJ2-1|.|11|many|TRBV7-9
TGTGCCAGCAGCTCCCAATTAGGGCAGTTCTTC
CASSSQLGQFF
>TRBJ2-3|.|16|many|TRBV7-6
TGTGCCAGCAGCTCGGGCTCTTCTCGGAGCACAGATACGCAGTATTTT
CASSSGSSRSTDTQYF
>TRBJ2-5|TRBD1|15|many|TRBV29-1
TGCAGCGTTGAGTTCAAGGGACAGCCCCAAGAGACCCAGTACTTC
CSVEFKGQPQETQYF
>TRBJ2-7|.|15|.|TRBV2
TGTGCCAGCAGTGAATGGCGGGGATCAAACTACGAGCAGTACTTC
CASSEWRGSNYEQYF
>TRBJ2-7|TRBD2|15|.|TRBV7-2
TGTGCCAGCAGCCCTCAATCAGCGGGAGAGTTCGAGCAGTACTTC
CASSPQSAGEFEQYF
>TRBJ2-3|.|16|medium-sized|TRBV7-3
TGTGCCAGCAGCTTAATGGGGGGGCGGGGCACAGATACGCAGTATTTT
CASSLMGGRGTDTQYF
>TRBJ1-1|.|16|.|TRBV6-6
TGTGCCAGCAGTTACTCGAGAGGGACTGGGGACACTGAAGCTTTCTTT
CASSYSRGTGDTEAFF
>TRBJ1-1|.|14|.|TRBV6-1
TGTGCCAGCAGTGAATGGACAGCCCGGGGGGAAGCTTTCTTT
CASSEWTARGEAFF
>TRBJ1-2|.|14|.|TRBV5-4
TGTGCCAGCAGCTTCTACAGCGATAACTATGGCTACACCTTC
CASSFYSDNYGYTF
>TRBJ2-5|.|15|few|TRBV10-3
TGTGCCATCAGCCCCATTGATCACCGGCAAGGGGCCCAGTACTTC
CAISPIDHRQGAQYF
>TRBJ2-7|.|14|few|TRBV7-6
TGTGCCAGCAGCTCCGGGACTGTACCCTACGAGCAGTACTTC
CASSSGTVPYEQYF
>TRBJ2-6|.|18|many|TRBV7-2
TGTGCCAGCACCTTAGGGGGGGGGCCTTCTTCTGGGGCCAACGTCCTGACTTTC
CASTLGGGPSSGANVLTF
>TRBJ1-1|TRBD1|13|.|TRBV7-9
TGTGCCAGCAGCCCGCCGGGACAGCCTGAAGCTTTCTTT
CASSPPGQPEAFF
>TRBJ2-3|.|13|few|TRBV10-3
TGTGCCATCAGTGAGGGTAGCACAGATACGCAGTATTTT
CAISEGSTDTQYF
>TRBJ2-5|TRBD2|14|.|TRBV7-8
TGTGCCAGCAGGATTACTAGCGCTCAAGAGACCCAGTACTTC
CASRITSAQETQYF
>TRBJ2-1|TRBD2|16|many|TRBV20-1
TGCAGTGCTAGAGACCCCGGACTAGCGGCAAACAATGAGCAGTTCTTC
CSARDPGLAANNEQFF
>TRBJ1-1|.|13|many|TRBV4-3
TGCGCCAGCAGCCAAGACAGAGACACTGAAGCTTTCTTT
CASSQDRDTEAFF
>TRBJ1-5|.|12|.|TRBV30
TGTGCCTGGAGTGGCAGCAATCAGCCCCAGCATTTT
CAWSGSNQPQHF
>TRBJ1-2|TRBD1|16|many|TRBV29-1
TGCAGCGTTGAAGGGGAGGCAGGGGGACTTAACTATGGCTACACCTTC
CSVEGEAGGLNYGYTF
>TRBJ1-2|.|18|few|TRBV4-1
TGCGCCAGCAGCCAAGCCGACCGAGGACCCGTGGGCCTGTATGGCTACACCTTC
CASSQADRGPVGLYGYTF
>TRBJ2-2|.|14|few|TRBV20-1
TGCAGTGCTAGCTCTGGGGGGGCCTCCGGGGAGCTGTTTTTT
CSASSGGASGELFF
>TRBJ1-2|.|13|many|TRBV27
TGTGCCAGCAGTCCCCTAGCGACGGGTGGCTACACCTTC
CASSPLATGGYTF
>TRBJ2-3|TRBD1|15|many|TRBV18
TGTGCCAGCTCACCGTCCGGGACAGGCACAGATACGCAGTATTTT
CASSPSGTGTDTQYF
>TRBJ1-5|TRBD1|17|many|TRBV7-2
TGTGCCAGCAGCGGGGGACAGGGGCGATATAGCAATCAGCCCCAGCATTTT
CASSGGQGRYSNQPQHF